The 23 T cell receptor beta chains reported below all come from one sample, sequenced in a study of regulatory T cells in long-lasting Graves disease. Time point specified: newly diagnosed GD, antithyroid drugs for less than 3 months. TCR sequences were obtained from RNA taken from PBMCs. Arm-PCR with iRepertoire HTBI primers amplified the CDR3 regions for these TCR beta libraries. TCRdb processed the multiplex PCR reads anew with MiXCR; each CDR3 protein has one entry. Seen here are around 250,000 distinct CDR3 sequences, around 20% observed once, and the top ten hold over 11%. This sample comprised peripheral blood mononuclear cells (PBMCs), obtained at new diagnosis, from a patient treated with antithyroid drugs. The receptors were gathered from a female donor with Graves disease.

This clonotype has a count of ten or more. The V and J genes are TRBV6-1 and TRBJ2-7, with D perhaps matching TRBD1 (5 bases). Germline V gene sequence: CDR1 MNHNS, CDR2 SASEGT. The V gene lost 4 bases and the J gene lost 7 bases, with 11 bases spanning the gap. There are 12 residues in the CDR3. CDR3 DNA: TGTGCCAGCAGTGTACAGGACCGGGAGCAGTACTTC. Protein: CASSVQDREQYF.

The chain couples TRBV11-2 to TRBJ2-3; 12 bases fit TRBD1. From germline, CDR1 is SGHAT and CDR2 FQNNGV. The CDR3 has 16 amino acids. The J segment lost 1 base and the V segment lost 4 bases, leaving 3 bases of the junction unmatched. The CDR3 DNA is TGTGCCAGCAGCTGGGGACAGGGGGCTGGCACAGATACGCAGTATTTT. Amino acid sequence: CASSWGQGAGTDTQYF. The full variable domain, completed using reference TRBV11-2 and TRBJ2-3, is EAGVAQSPRYKIIEKRQSVAFWCNPISGHATLYWYQQILGQGPKLLIQFQNNGVVDDSQLPKDRFSAERLKGVDSTLKIQPAKLEDSAVYLCASSWGQGAGTDTQYFGPGTRLTVL.

This clonotype was seen at least ten times. The chain uses TRBV13 and TRBJ2-5; D might be TRBD1 (5 bases). Germline CDR1 is PRHDT and CDR2 is FYEKMQ (reference sequence). Trimming shortened V by 3 bases and J by 1 base, and 9 bases separated the two germline ends. The CDR3 runs to 14 residues. CDR3 region: CASSFRQPQETQYF. CDR3 nucleotide sequence: TGTGCCAGCAGCTTCCGACAGCCCCAAGAGACCCAGTACTTC.

In this sample, this clonotype turned up a few times. The chain employs TRBV10-3 and TRBJ2-4; D possibly corresponds to TRBD1 (6 bases). Looked up from germline, CDR1 is ENHRY and CDR2 is SYGVKD. V gave up 0 bases and J gave up 1 base, with 13 bases separating them. The CDR3 contains 17 residues. The CDR3 DNA follows: TGTGCCATCAGTGAGTCAGGCCCTACAGGGGCCAAAAACATTCAGTACTTC. Protein sequence: CAISESGPTGAKNIQYF.

This clonotype was found a few times. The V call is TRBV24-1, the J call TRBJ2-5; 14 nucleotides match TRBD2. The CDR3 loop spans 16 amino acids. V was clipped by 5 bases and J by 6 bases; unmatched bases: 7. From germline, CDR1 is KGHDR and CDR2 SFDVKD. The CDR3 protein is CATSGTGTSGSKTQYF. The CDR3 DNA reads TGTGCCACCAGTGGGACCGGGACTAGCGGGAGTAAGACCCAGTACTTC.

A note on this clonotype: A single base separates this from a much larger clone, so it may be a read error. V and J are TRBV11-1 and TRBJ1-2, with D perhaps matching TRBD1 (6 bases). This CDR3 spans 14 amino acids. Germline CDR1 reads SGHAT; CDR2 reads FQDESV (reference sequence). The CDR3 DNA is TGTGCCAGCAGCTCGTACAGGGAGTCGGATGGCTGCACCTTC. Protein: CASSSYRESDGCTF.

This clonotype was counted between two and nine times. The J gene is TRBJ2-2, the V gene TRBV4-2; D gene unclear. CDR3 length equals 17 residues. Germline assignment: CDR1 LGHNA and CDR2 YNFKEQ. Trimming shortened V by 0 bases and J by 7 bases, and 18 bases separated the two germline ends. Written as DNA, the CDR3 is TGTGCCAGCAGCCAAGATAAGGGCCGGTCCCTCGGCGGGGAGCTGTTTTTT. Amino acid sequence: CASSQDKGRSLGGELFF.

This clonotype has ten or more counts. This chain connects TRBV20-1 to TRBJ2-7; the match to TRBD2 covers 10 bases. CDR3 length: 14 amino acids. With 6 bases clipped from V and 7 bases from J, the junction kept 12 bases outside the gene matches. Per the germline V gene, CDR1 is DFQATT and CDR2 is SNEGSKA (reference sequence). CDR3 DNA: TGCAGTGCCCCCAAGCGGGGGGGACACGAGGAGCAGTACTTC. Protein product: CSAPKRGGHEEQYF.

This clonotype was seen at least ten times. This chain joins TRBV20-1 and TRBJ2-2; TRBD1 aligns across 9 bases. J lost 3 bases, V lost 0 bases, and 8 bases had no gene match. The CDR3 sequence is 17 residues long. The germline V gene has CDR1 DFQATT and CDR2 SNEGSKA (reference sequence). CDR3 in DNA: TGCAGTGCTAGAGATCCCCGACAGGGGGTCGACACCGGGGAGCTGTTTTTT. Its translation: CSARDPRQGVDTGELFF.

This clonotype was observed at least ten times. The rearrangement uses TRBV20-1 and TRBJ2-3; D may be TRBD2 (5 bases). The V gene lost 1 base and the J gene lost 5 bases, with 16 bases spanning the gap. This CDR3 is 15 amino acids long. The germline gives CDR1 DFQATT, CDR2 SNEGSKA (reference sequence). CDR3 region: CSARVSRAAGDTQYF. CDR3 nucleotides: TGCAGTGCTAGAGTGTCTCGCGCGGCGGGAGATACGCAGTATTTT.

In this sample, this clonotype turned up many times. This chain links TRBV7-6 with TRBJ1-6, with a possible D match to TRBD1 (6 bases). V lost 9 bases to trimming and J lost 8 bases, with 14 bases between them. The germline CDR1 and CDR2 sequences are SGHVS and FNYEAQ. CDR3 length: 13 residues. The CDR3 loop reads CARNGQGYSPLHF. The CDR3 DNA reads TGTGCCAGAAATGGGCAGGGGTATTCACCCCTCCACTTT.

This rearrangement joins TRBV11-2 to TRBJ2-2, with 8 bases that match TRBD2. Germline CDR1 reads SGHAT; CDR2 reads FQNNGV. The V segment lost 1 base and the J segment 6 bases; nucleotides outside the gene matches: 7. This CDR3 has 16 residues. The CDR3 coding sequence is TGTGCCAGCAGCTTAGGAAAGACTAGCGTGGCCGGGGAGCTGTTTTTT. As protein: CASSLGKTSVAGELFF.

There are a few counts of this clonotype. The chain has TRBV12-3 or TRBV12-4 and TRBJ1-6; D is possibly TRBD1 (5 bases). V was clipped by 6 bases and J by 7 bases, with 10 bases between them. The CDR3 covers 13 residues. The CDR3 spells CASSRDWNSPLHF. Here the CDR3 DNA reads TGTGCCAGCAGCCGGGACTGGAATTCACCCCTCCACTTT.

Points on this clonotype: With a far larger clone one base away, a read error is the likely cause. The chain uses TRBV5-1 and TRBJ1-2; a possible D gene is TRBD1 (6 bases). Germline values: CDR1 SGHRS, CDR2 YFSETQ. There are 15 residues in the CDR3. CDR3 sequence (DNA): TGTGCCAGCAGCTTTTCGCCGGCAGGGGATTATGGCTACACCTTC. It is translated as CASSFSPAGDYGYTF.

This clonotype was observed at least ten times. The chain recombines TRBV7-2 with TRBJ1-1, with D perhaps matching TRBD1 (6 bases). The CDR3 spans 16 residues. V was shortened by 5 bases and J by 11 bases, with 27 bases between the two germline ends. Germline lookup yields CDR1 SGHTA and CDR2 FQGNSA. DNA of the CDR3: TGTGCCAGCAGCCCTGATTGGGGGGGGGCGTCCCTAGGGGCTTTCTTT. It encodes CASSPDWGGASLGAFF.

This clonotype was recorded many times. The J gene is TRBJ1-1, the V gene TRBV7-3, with D maybe TRBD1 (6 bases). The CDR3 runs to 13 residues. Per the germline V gene, CDR1 is SGHTA and CDR2 is FQGTGA. V was pared by 3 bases and J by 5 bases, with 10 bases between. CDR3 sequence reads: CASSFGGATEAFF. CDR3 DNA: TGTGCCAGCAGCTTTGGGGGCGCGACTGAAGCTTTCTTT. The variable domain in full, with the rest retrieved from reference TRBV7-3 and TRBJ1-1, is GAGVSQTPSNKVTEKGKYVELRCDPISGHTALYWYRQSLGQGPEFLIYFQGTGAADDSGLPNDRFFAVRPEGSVSTLKIQRTERGDSAVYLCASSFGGATEAFFGQGTRLTVV.

This clonotype was detected ten times or more. This chain joins TRBV7-2 and TRBJ2-7; D uncertain. V was clipped by 1 base and J by 3 bases, with 10 bases between them. Per the germline V gene, CDR1 is SGHTA and CDR2 is FQGNSA. The CDR3 has 14 amino acids. CDR3 nucleotides: TGTGCCAGCAGCTTAGGCAGGTTCGGCTACGAGCAGTACTTC. Protein sequence: CASSLGRFGYEQYF.

The sample holds a few counts of this clonotype. The chain combines TRBV20-1 with TRBJ1-4; no definite D call. The CDR3 runs to 15 residues. Trimming took off 0 bases at V and 3 bases at J, with 11 bases between the two ends. Germline assignment: CDR1 DFQATT and CDR2 SNEGSKA (reference sequence). The CDR3 nucleotides are TGCAGTGCTAGAGATTTTCGAGGGTCTAATGAAAAACTGTTTTTT. This codes for CSARDFRGSNEKLFF.

This clonotype was found many times. The chain couples TRBV6-1 to TRBJ2-7, with 10 bases identical to TRBD1. CDR3 size: 15 residues. The germline CDR1 and CDR2 sequences are MNHNS and SASEGT. J gave up 5 bases and V 4 bases, and 8 bases lay outside the gene matches. The CDR3 loop reads CASSGRDRGQHEQYF. In nucleotides, the CDR3 is TGTGCCAGCAGTGGACGGGACAGGGGTCAACACGAGCAGTACTTC.

On this clonotype itself: A much larger clone is a single base away; this may be a read error. The rearrangement joins TRBV12-3 or TRBV12-4 to TRBJ2-7; tentative D call: TRBD1 (5 bases). This CDR3 region has 14 residues. Trimming removed 2 bases from V and 6 bases from J, with 14 bases in between. The CDR3 region is CASSLRTWALEQYF. CDR3 sequence (DNA): TGTGCCAGCAGTTTAAGGACATGGGCTCTCGAGCAGTACTTC.

There are many counts of this clonotype. The chain recombines TRBV6-1 with TRBJ2-1; no clear D gene. Trimming removed 6 bases at V and 1 base at J, with 4 bases between. The CDR3 is 12 residues long. Germline V lookup: CDR1 MNHNS, CDR2 SASEGT. The DNA for the CDR3 is TGTGCCAGCAGCCTGTCCTACAATGAGCAGTTCTTC. Amino acids: CASSLSYNEQFF.

This clonotype was seen at least ten times. This chain connects TRBV20-1 to TRBJ1-2; a weak D match, TRBD1 (6 bases). CDR3 length equals 12 residues. V was shortened by 2 bases and J by 2 bases, with 6 bases between the two germline ends. Looked up from germline, CDR1 is DFQATT and CDR2 is SNEGSKA (reference sequence). In DNA form, the CDR3 reads TGCAGTGCTAGAACAGGGAACTATGGCTACACCTTC. Translating it yields CSARTGNYGYTF.

Note on this clonotype: A read error is possible here, since a much larger clone lies one base away. V usage is TRBV19 and J usage is TRBJ2-1, with no clear D. The CDR3 runs to 15 residues. Germline V gene data show CDR1 as LNHDA and CDR2 as SQIVND (reference sequence). CDR3 nucleotides: TGTGCCGGTAGTATTCAGTGGGCAGGTGGGAATGAGCAGTTCTTC. As protein: CAGSIQWAGGNEQFF.